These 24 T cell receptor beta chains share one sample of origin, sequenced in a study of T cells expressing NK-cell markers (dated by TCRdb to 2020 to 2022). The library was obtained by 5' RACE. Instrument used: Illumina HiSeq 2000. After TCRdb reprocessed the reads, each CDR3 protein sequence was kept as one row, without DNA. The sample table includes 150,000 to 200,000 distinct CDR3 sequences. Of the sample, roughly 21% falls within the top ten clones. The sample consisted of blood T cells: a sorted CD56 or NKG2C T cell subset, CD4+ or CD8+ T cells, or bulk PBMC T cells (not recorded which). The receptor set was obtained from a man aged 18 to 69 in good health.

This CDR3 reads CASRPSGTDTQYF. The genes are TRBV2 and TRBJ2-3; TCRdb's assignment of TRBD2 cannot be checked, as there is no DNA. The CDR3 is 13 residues long. CDR1 and CDR2 from the germline V gene are SNHLY and FYNNEI.

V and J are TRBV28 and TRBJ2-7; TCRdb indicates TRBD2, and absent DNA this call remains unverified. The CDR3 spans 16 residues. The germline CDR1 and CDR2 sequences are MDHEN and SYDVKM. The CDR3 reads CASRSGLAGAPYEQYF.

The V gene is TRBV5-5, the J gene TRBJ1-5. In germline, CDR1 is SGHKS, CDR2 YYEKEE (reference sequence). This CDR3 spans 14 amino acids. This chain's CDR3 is CASSWGAKNQPQHF. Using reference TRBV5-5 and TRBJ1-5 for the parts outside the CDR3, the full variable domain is DAGVTQSPTHLIKTRGQQVTLRCSPISGHKSVSWYQQVLGQGPQFIFQYYEKEERGRGNFPDRFSARQFPNYSSELNVNALLLGDSALYLCASSWGAKNQPQHFGDGTRLSIL.

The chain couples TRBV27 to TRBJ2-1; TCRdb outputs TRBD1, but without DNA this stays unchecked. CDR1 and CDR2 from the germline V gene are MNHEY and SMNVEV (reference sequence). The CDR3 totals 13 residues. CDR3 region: CASSWGPYNEQFF.

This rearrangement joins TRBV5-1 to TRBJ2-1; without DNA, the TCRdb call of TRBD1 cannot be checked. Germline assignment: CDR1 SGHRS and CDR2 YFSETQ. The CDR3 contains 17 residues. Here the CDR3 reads CASSLTGGDYSYNEQFF.

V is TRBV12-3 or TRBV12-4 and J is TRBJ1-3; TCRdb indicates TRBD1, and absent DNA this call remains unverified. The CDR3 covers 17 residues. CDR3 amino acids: CASSSRQLISSGNTIYF.

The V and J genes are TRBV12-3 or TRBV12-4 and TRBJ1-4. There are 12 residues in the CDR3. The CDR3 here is CASSPSRVKLFF.

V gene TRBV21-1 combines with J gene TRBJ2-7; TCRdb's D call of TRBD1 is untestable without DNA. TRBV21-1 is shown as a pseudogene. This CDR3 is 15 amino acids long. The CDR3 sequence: CASSKDGSGTYEQYF.

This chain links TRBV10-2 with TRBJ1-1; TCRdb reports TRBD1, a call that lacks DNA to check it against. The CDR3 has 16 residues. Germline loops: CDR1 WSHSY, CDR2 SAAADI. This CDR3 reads CASSDPGTAGNTEAFF.

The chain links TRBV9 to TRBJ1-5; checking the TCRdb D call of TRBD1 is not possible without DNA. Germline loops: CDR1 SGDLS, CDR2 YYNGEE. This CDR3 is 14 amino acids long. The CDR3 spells CASSEGRGNQPQHF.

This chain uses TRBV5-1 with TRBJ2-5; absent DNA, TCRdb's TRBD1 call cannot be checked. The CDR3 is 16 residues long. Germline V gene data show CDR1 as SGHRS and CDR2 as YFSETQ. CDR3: CASSLPQGAAEQTQYF.

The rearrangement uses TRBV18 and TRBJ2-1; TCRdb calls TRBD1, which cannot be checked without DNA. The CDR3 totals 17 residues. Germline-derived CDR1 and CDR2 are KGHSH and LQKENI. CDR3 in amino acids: CASSPRTGTAVYNEQFF.

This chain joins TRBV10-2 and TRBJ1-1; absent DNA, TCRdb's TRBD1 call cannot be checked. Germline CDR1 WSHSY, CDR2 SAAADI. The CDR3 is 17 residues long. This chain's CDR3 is CASRTLLQGMENTEAFF.

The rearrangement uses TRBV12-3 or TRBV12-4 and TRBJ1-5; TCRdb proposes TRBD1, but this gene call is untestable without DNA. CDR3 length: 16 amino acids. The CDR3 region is CASSTGGLGSNQPQHF.

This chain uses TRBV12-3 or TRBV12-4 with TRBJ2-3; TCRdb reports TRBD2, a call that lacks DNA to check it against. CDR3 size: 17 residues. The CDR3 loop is CASSPTSGGLGTDTQYF.

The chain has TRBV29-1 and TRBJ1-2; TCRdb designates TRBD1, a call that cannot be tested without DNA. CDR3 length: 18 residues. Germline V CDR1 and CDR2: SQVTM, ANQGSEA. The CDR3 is CSVEDGPGTGVGSYGYTF.

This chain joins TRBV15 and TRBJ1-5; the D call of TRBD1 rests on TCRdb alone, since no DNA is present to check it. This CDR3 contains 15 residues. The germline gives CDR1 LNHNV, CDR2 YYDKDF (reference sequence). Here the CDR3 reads CATSSRQGVNQPQHF.

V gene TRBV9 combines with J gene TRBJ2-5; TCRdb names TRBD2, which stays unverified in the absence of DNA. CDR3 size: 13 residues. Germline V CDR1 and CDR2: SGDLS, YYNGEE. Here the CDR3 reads CASSGGGVETQYF.

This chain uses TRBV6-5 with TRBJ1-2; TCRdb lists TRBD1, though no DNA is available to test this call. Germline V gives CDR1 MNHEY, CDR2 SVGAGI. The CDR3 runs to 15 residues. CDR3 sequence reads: CASSYVGGGNYGYTF.

CDR3: CASRGSSGGSTDTQYF. This chain joins TRBV12-3 or TRBV12-4 and TRBJ2-3; the D call from TCRdb, TRBD2, cannot be confirmed without DNA. The CDR3 has 16 residues.

CDR3 in amino acids: CASSPDREVAEAFF. V gene TRBV5-6 combines with J gene TRBJ1-1; the D gene TCRdb calls, TRBD1, cannot be checked with no DNA. CDR1 and CDR2 from the germline V gene are SGHDT and YYEEEE. The CDR3 is made up of 14 amino acids.

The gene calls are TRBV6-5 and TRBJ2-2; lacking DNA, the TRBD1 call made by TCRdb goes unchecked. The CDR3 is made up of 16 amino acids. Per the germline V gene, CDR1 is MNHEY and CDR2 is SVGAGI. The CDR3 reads CASSFEGTGGSGELFF.

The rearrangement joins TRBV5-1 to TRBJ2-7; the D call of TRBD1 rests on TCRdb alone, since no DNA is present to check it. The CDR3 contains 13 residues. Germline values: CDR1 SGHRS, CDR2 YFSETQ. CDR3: CASSGTDSYEQYF.

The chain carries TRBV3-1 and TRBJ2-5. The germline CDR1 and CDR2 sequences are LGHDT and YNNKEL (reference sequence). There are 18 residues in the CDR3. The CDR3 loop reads CASSQDQAAVEYQETQYF.